The sequence of this T cell receptor beta chain was determined in a study of T cells in Graves' hyperthyroidism and ophthalmopathy. TCR beta CDR3 regions were amplified from RNA transcripts. HTBI primers were employed in a first-round RT-PCR of the TCR CDR3. Each CDR3 protein gets one entry after TCRdb re-called the multiplex PCR reads with MiXCR. The sample contains hundreds of thousands of distinct CDR3 sequences, roughly 45% of which appear only once. Germline V gene lookup returns CDR1 DFQATT and CDR2 SNEGSKA (reference sequence). The CDR3 has 16 amino acids. The V and J ends lost 5 bases and 6 bases respectively, with 20 bases between them.

The rearrangement joins TRBV20-1 to TRBJ1-6, with D maybe TRBD1 (5 bases). The receptor comes from an adult man with Graves' disease, either hyperthyroidism or ophthalmopathy (not recorded which). Specimen: peripheral blood or thyroid tissue (not recorded which). In DNA form, the CDR3 reads TGCAGTGCTCTCCGGGACGGACAAGGCCTTAATTCACCCCTCCACTTT. Protein: CSALRDGQGLNSPLHF.